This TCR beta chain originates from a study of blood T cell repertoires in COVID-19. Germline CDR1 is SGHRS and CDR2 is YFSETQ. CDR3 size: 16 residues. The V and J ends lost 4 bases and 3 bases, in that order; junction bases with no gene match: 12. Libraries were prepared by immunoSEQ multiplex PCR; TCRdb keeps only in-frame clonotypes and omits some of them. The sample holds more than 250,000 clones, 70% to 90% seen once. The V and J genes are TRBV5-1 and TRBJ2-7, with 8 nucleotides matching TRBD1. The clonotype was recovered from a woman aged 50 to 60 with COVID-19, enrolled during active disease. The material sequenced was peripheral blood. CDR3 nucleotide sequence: TGCGCCAGCAGCCACCGTCCGCAGGGGGCGGACTACGAGCAGTACTTC. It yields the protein CASSHRPQGADYEQYF. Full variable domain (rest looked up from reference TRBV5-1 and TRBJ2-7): KAGVTQTPRYLIKTRGQQVTLSCSPISGHRSVSWYQQTPGQGLQFLFEYFSETQRNKGNFPGRFSGRQFSNSRSEMNVSTLELGDSALYLCASSHRPQGADYEQYFGPGTRLTVT.